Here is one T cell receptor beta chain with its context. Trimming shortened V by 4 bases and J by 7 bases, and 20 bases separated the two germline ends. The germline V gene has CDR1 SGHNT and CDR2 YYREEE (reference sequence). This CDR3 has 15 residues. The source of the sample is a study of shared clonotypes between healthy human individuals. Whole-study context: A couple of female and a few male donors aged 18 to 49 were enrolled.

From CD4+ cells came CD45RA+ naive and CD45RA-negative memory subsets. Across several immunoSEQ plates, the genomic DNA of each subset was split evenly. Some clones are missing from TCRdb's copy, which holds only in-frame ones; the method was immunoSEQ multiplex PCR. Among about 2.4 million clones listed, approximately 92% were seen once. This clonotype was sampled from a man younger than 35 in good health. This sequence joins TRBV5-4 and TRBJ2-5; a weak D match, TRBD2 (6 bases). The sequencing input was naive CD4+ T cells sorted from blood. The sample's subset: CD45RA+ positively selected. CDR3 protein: CASSDGGGSGLTQYF. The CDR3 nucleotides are TGTGCCAGCAGCGACGGTGGGGGGTCTGGTTTGACCCAGTACTTC. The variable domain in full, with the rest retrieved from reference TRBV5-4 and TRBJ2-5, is ETGVTQSPTHLIKTRGQQVTLRCSSQSGHNTVSWYQQALGQGPQFIFQYYREEENGRGNFPPRFSGLQFPNYSSELNVNALELDDSALYLCASSDGGGSGLTQYFGPGTRLLVL.